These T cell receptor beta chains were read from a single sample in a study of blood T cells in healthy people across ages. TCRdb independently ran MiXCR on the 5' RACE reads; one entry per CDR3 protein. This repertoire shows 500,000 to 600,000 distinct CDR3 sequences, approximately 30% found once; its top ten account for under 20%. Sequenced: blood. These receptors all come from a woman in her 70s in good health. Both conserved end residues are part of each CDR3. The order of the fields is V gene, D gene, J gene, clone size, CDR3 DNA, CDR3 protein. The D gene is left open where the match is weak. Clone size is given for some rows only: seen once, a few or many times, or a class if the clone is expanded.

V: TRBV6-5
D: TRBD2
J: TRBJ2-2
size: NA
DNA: TGTGCCAGCAGTTACCCCGGCCTTACTAGCGGGGGTATATCCGGGGAGCTGTTTTTT
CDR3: CASSYPGLTSGGISGELFF

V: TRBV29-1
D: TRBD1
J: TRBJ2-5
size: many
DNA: TGCAGCGTTGGGGACAGGGGGCAAGAGACCCAGTACTTC
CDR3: CSVGDRGQETQYF

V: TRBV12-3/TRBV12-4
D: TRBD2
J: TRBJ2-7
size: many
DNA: TGTGCCAGCAGTTTTGGGTCCAGCGGGGGGCCGGACGAGCAGTACTTC
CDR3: CASSFGSSGGPDEQYF

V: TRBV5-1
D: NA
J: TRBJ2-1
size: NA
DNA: TGCGCCAGCAGACAGGACAGCGCTACCTACAATGAGCAGTTCTTC
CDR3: CASRQDSATYNEQFF

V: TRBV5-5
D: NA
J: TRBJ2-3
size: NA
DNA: TGTGCCAGCAGCAGTGGTGGGAGAACGGCTACGCAGTATTTT
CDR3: CASSSGGRTATQYF

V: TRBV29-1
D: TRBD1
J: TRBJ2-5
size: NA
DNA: TGCAGCGTTGAATCAGGGACAGGGGTGACCCAGTACTTC
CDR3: CSVESGTGVTQYF

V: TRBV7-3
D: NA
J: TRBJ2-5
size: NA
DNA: TGTGCCAGCAGCCCAACGGCCACTAGCTCGTCCCAAGAGACCCAGTACTTC
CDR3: CASSPTATSSSQETQYF

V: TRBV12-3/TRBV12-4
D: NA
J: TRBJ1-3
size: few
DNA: TGTGCCAGCAGTCCCAGGGACCGCTCTGGAAACACCATATATTTT
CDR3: CASSPRDRSGNTIYF

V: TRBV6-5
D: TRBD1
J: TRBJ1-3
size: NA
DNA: TGTGCCAGCAGTAGGACAGGTGAAGGTGGAAACACCATATATTTT
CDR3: CASSRTGEGGNTIYF

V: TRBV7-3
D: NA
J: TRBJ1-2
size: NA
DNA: TGTGCCAGCAGCTTAACGCCAGGGAGCACAGGCTACACCTTC
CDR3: CASSLTPGSTGYTF

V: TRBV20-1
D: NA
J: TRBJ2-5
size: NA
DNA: TGCAGTGCTAATCCTCGGACTCCACAAGAGACCCAGTACTTC
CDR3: CSANPRTPQETQYF

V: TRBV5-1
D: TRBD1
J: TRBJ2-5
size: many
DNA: TGCGCCAGCAGCTCCGGGACAGGGGTAGAGACCCAGTACTTC
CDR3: CASSSGTGVETQYF

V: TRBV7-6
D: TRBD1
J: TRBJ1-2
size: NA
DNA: TGTGCCAGCAGCCCCGGACAGGGGAAGGGCTATGGCTACACCTTC
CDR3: CASSPGQGKGYGYTF

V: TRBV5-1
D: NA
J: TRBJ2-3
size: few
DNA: TGCGCCAGCAGCTCCCAGGGGGGAGATACGCAGTATTTT
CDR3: CASSSQGGDTQYF

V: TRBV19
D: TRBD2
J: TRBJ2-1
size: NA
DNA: TGTGCCAGTAGGAGACTAGCGGGGACGGGTTACAATGAGCAGTTCTTC
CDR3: CASRRLAGTGYNEQFF

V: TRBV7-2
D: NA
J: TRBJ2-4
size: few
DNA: TGTGCCAGCAGCTCCCGATGGGGGCAGGGATGGTACTTC
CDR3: CASSSRWGQGWYF

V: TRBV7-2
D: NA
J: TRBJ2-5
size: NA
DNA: TGTGCCAGCAGCTTAAATCGTGGCGGAGAAGAGACCCAGTACTTC
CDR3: CASSLNRGGEETQYF

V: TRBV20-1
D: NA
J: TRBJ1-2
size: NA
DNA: TGCAGTGCTTTCTCAACACAGGGAGCCCCCGAGGGCTACACCTTC
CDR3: CSAFSTQGAPEGYTF

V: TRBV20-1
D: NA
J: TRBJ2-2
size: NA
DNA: TGCAGTGGGCGGGGAGGCACCGGGGAGCTGTTTTTT
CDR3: CSGRGGTGELFF

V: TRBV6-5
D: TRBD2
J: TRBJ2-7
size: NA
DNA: TGTGCCACTACGGGACTAGCGGGACCCTACGAGCAGTACTTC
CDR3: CATTGLAGPYEQYF

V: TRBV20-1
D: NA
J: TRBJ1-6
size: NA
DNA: TGCAGTGCTAGGTCGACAGTTAATTCACCCCTCCACTTT
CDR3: CSARSTVNSPLHF

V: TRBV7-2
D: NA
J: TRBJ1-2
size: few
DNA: TGTGCCAGCAGCTCCCGGGTAGGACAGATTGATGGCTACACCTTC
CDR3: CASSSRVGQIDGYTF

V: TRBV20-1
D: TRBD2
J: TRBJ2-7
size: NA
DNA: TGCAGTGCTAGTTATTCCGGGACTAGCTACGAGCAGTACTTC
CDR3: CSASYSGTSYEQYF

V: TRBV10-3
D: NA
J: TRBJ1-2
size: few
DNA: TGTGCCACCAGATCTAACTATGGCTACACCTTC
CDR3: CATRSNYGYTF

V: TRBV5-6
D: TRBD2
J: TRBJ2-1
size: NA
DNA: TGTGCCAGCAGCCTTATCTCCTGGACTAGCGGGGTGTACAATGAGCAGTTCTTC
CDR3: CASSLISWTSGVYNEQFF

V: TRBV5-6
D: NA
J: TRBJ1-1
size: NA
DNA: TGTGCCAGCAGCTTGGCCGTCGCGGGGAACACTGAAGCTTTCTTT
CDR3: CASSLAVAGNTEAFF

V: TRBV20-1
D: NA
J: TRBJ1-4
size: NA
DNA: TGCAGTGCCGACAGGGAAAAACTGTTTTTT
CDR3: CSADREKLFF

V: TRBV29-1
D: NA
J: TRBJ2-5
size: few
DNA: TGCAGCGTTGACTCTCCGGCCCAAGAGACCCAGTACTTC
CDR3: CSVDSPAQETQYF

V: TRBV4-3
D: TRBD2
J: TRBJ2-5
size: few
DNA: TGCGCCAGCAGCCAAGAATTGGGGCGGGGGGGCGTGAAGACCCAGTACTTC
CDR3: CASSQELGRGGVKTQYF

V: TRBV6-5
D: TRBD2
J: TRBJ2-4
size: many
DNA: TGTGCCAGCAGTCAAAGACTAGCGGGAGCCAAAAACATTCAGTACTTC
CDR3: CASSQRLAGAKNIQYF

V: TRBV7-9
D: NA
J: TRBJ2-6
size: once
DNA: TGTGCCCATACAGGGTCTGGGGCCAACGTCCTGACTTTC
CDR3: CAHTGSGANVLTF

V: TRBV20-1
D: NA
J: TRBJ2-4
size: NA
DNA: TGCAGTGCCGGACGAGACGCAGAGGACATTCAGTACTTC
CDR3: CSAGRDAEDIQYF

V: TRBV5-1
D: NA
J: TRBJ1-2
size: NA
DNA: TGCGCCAGCAGCTCGGGACACGCAGCCAGTAACTATGGCCACACCTTC
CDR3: CASSSGHAASNYGHTF

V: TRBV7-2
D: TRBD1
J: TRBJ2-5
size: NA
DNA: TGTGCCAGCAGCCGAACCCCGGGGACAGAAGAGACCCAGTACTTC
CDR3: CASSRTPGTEETQYF

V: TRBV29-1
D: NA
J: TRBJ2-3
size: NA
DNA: TGCAGCGTGAAGGGGGGCAACACTAGCACAGATACGCAGTATTTT
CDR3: CSVKGGNTSTDTQYF

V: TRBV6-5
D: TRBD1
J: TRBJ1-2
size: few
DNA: TGTGCCAGCAGACGGGACAGGGGGCGCCTATATGGCTACACCTTC
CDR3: CASRRDRGRLYGYTF

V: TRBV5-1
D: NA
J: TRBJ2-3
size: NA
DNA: TGCGCCAGCAGCCCTCTTAGCGCGGGTCGCACAGATACGCAGTATTTT
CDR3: CASSPLSAGRTDTQYF

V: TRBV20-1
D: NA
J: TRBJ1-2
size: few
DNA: TGCAGTGGAGGGGAGGCTAACTATGGCTACACCTTC
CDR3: CSGGEANYGYTF

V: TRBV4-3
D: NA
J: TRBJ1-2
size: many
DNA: TGCGCCAGCAGCCAAGATGTAAATAGGGGTGAGGGCTACACCTTC
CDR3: CASSQDVNRGEGYTF

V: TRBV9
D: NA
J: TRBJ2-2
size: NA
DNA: TGTGCCAGCAGCCCCCAGACTAGTGCGAACACCGGGGAGCTGTTTTTT
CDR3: CASSPQTSANTGELFF